Below, one T cell receptor (beta chain) is given with its context. What antigen it recognizes has not been identified. No qualities accompany the bases; no much larger clone lies one base away. This sample stems from a study of identifying expanded T cells in peripheral blood (dated by TCRdb to between 2018 and 2021). About the investigation overall: Technical replicates were generated by sequencing separate aliquots of the same genomic DNA pool, and four replicates were compared pairwise.

What the work shows at the level of the full study, not this receptor alone: Around 1.3 differentially abundant clones were flagged by the binomial model between technical replicates, whereas about 15 and 19 were flagged over roughly two weeks and four weeks, respectively. Across all healthy-donor time intervals, the beta-binomial model significantly cut both the number of clones called differentially abundant and the false-positive rate. In all healthy donors, the variance in clone template counts between samples taken about 14 days apart rose significantly as total template count increased. The authors expected biological variance in healthy repertoires might increase further over much longer intervals such as months to years.

During the collection period, no immune events, such as infections, were documented for the healthy donors. Healthy-donor blood repertoires served as a training cohort to calibrate time-dependent variance in a beta-binomial model of T-cell clone differential abundance. There were roughly 10 healthy donors in the training cohort, of whom 3 were female and 7 were male. Donor ages ranged from about 25 to 64 years, with an average of around 43 years. Obtained from a commercial supplier, whole blood was collected from each healthy donor at three time points set around two weeks apart. For immunosequencing, genomic DNA was extracted from unsorted whole blood. The immunoSEQ Assay, which relies on bias-controlled multiplex PCR amplification of genomic DNA, was used to profile TCRbeta CDR3 regions. The study's own analysis went as follows. To quantify the absolute abundance of each unique TCRbeta CDR3 region, the sequences were collapsed and filtered. Differential abundance was tested with a binomial (Fisher-equivalent) model and with a beta-binomial model adding time-dependent variance fitted from healthy donors. Any clone with fewer than 5 combined templates was excluded, and a clone was called differentially abundant if its Benjamini-Hochberg FDR was below 0.01. In the beta-binomial model, variance was expressed as a function of the total template count across the two samples, in the form v = (b*log(k)+a)^2. This is the immuneACCESS table as TCRdb keeps it, with only in-frame sequences that have V and J called. A part of the clones is gone; compared with another copy, unresolved V genes explain less than half, and the rest is unexplained. From that table come the V and J calls and clone size; the DNA was used to work out D and trimming. Recorded for this sample are roughly 56,000 clones; approximately 83% of them occurred a single time. The ten largest make up approximately 19% of the sample.

From its cysteine to its phenylalanine, the CDR3 spans 14 amino acids. The DNA shown is the 42-base CDR3, in frame from base 1. V is trimmed back by 4 bases and J by 5 bases, and the junction contains 4 bases that no gene match accounts for. Via the germline V gene, CDR1 is WSHSY and CDR2 SAAADI. The sequence came from a person between 18 and 70 years old in good health. The chain employs TRBV10-2 and TRBJ2-1, and 8 junctional nucleotides match TRBD2. Source material: blood. In nucleotides, the sequence is TGCGCCAGCAGTGGTACGGGAGGGAACAATGAGCAGTTCTTC. Its protein product is CASSGTGGNNEQFF.